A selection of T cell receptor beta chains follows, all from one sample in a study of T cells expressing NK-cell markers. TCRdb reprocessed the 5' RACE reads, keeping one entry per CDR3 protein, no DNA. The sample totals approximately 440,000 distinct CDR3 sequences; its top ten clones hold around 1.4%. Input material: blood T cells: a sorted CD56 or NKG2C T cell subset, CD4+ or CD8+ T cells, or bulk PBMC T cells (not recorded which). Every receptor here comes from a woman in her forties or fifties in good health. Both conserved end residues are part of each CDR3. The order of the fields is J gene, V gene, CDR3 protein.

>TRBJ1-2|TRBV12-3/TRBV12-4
CASSLQGAAGYTF
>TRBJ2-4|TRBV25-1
CASSERRGTGGVGLHF
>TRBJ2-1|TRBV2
CASSELPDNEQFF
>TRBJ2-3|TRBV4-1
CASSQDTGGTADTQYF
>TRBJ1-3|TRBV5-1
CASSFGSLLSGNTIYF
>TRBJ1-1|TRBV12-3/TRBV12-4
CASSLSPGHEAFF
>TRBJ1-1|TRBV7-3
CASSLLGGTNTEAFF
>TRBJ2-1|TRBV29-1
CSAIPWTSGSINYNEQFF
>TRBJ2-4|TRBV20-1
CSASIPTSMDPQAKNIQYF
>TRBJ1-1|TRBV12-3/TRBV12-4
CASSVTGSEAFF
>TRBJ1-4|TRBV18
CASSPPGGLTNEKLFF
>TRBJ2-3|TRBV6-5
CASSLRWGWTDTQYF
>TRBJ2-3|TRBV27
CASSLSEARGTDTQYF
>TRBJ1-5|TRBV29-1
CSVAPGASNQPQHF
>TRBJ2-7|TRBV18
CASSTAGVRNEQYF
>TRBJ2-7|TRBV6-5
CASSLTGVGEQYF
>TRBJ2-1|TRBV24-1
CATSDWRGGKYNEQFF
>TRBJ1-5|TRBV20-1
CSARAGTGVGQPQHF
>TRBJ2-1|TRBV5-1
CASSLVGQGVGNEQFF
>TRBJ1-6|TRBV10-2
CASSEATGPSNYNSPLHF
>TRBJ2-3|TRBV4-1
CASSLGSGSGSDTQYF
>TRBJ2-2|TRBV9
CASSATPFPNTGELFF
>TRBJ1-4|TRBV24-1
CATQGTGDEKLFF
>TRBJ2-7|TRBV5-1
CASSLGRLSSYEQYF
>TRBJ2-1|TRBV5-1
CASSLDVSGRRSYNEQFF